Sequencing of this T cell receptor beta chain was carried out in a study of beta chain features in type 1 diabetes. Study-level points and caveats: TCRB CDR3s from Type 1 diabetes patients were moderately but significantly shorter in all four CD4+ subsets.

V was pared by 5 bases and J by 1 base, with 7 bases of the junction left unmatched. The CDR3 contains 15 residues. Germline loops: CDR1 LNHDA, CDR2 SQIVND (reference sequence). As for this clone: Antigen unknown.

Every bit of the isolated RNA underwent reverse transcription, so sequencing read expressed TCRB transcripts. Sequenced by immunoSEQ multiplex PCR; TCRdb stores in-frame clones only, minus some. The sample holds about 150,000 clones, nearly 50% seen once. The V and J genes are TRBV19 and TRBJ1-1; TRBD1 agrees at 7 bases. The specimen was Tregs from blood. The receptor was isolated from a man between 18 and 35 years old in good health. The CDR3 loop is CASSPWTGENTEAFF. DNA for the CDR3: TGTGCCAGTAGTCCTTGGACAGGAGAGAACACTGAAGCTTTCTTT. Filled out from reference TRBV19 and TRBJ1-1, the complete variable domain reads DGGITQSPKYLFRKEGQNVTLSCEQNLNHDAMYWYRQDPGQGLRLIYYSQIVNDFQKGDIAEGYSVSREKKESFPLTVTSAQKNPTAFYLCASSPWTGENTEAFFGQGTRLTVV.